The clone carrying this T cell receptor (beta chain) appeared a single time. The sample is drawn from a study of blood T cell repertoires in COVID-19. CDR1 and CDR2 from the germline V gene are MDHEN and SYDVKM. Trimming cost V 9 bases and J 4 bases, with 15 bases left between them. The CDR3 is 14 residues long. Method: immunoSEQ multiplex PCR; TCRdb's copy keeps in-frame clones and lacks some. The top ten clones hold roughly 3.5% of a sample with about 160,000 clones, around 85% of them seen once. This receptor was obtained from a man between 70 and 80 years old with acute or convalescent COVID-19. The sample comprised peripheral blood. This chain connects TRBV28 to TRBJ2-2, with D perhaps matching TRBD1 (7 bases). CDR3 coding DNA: TGTGCCAGTCAGGGGGGCCAATTCACCGGGGAGCTGTTTTTT. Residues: CASQGGQFTGELFF.